These T cell receptor beta chains were read from a single sample in a study of cytomegalovirus exposure and HLA in healthy donors. Measured with immunoSEQ multiplex PCR; TCRdb has only the in-frame clones, and not every one. The sample shows around 140,000 clones, roughly 90% of them seen only once. The sequenced material came from PBMCs. These receptors were taken from a man younger than 30 in good health and CMV-seropositive. CDR3s include the opening cysteine and the closing phenylalanine or tryptophan. D genes are given only for firm matches. Size is stated for part of the rows, as once, few or many counts, or as a class when the clone is expanded.

j_call: TRBJ1-1; v_call: TRBV7-9; clone_size: .; d_call: TRBD1; cdr3_nt: TGTGCCAGCAGCACACGACAGGGCCAGAACACTGAAGCTTTCTTT; cdr3_aa: CASSTRQGQNTEAFF
j_call: TRBJ1-2; v_call: TRBV4-1; clone_size: .; d_call: TRBD1; cdr3_nt: TGCGCCAGCAGCCAATTTACAGGGGTGAGTGGCTACACCTTC; cdr3_aa: CASSQFTGVSGYTF
j_call: TRBJ2-2; v_call: TRBV6-5; clone_size: .; d_call: .; cdr3_nt: TGTGCCAGCAGTTCCCCCTGGGGGGTGGGCGGGGAGCTGTTTTTT; cdr3_aa: CASSSPWGVGGELFF
j_call: TRBJ2-5; v_call: TRBV30; clone_size: .; d_call: TRBD1; cdr3_nt: TGTGCCTGGAGTGCAAACAGGGGGGAGACCCAGTACTTC; cdr3_aa: CAWSANRGETQYF
j_call: TRBJ2-7; v_call: TRBV19; clone_size: .; d_call: .; cdr3_nt: TGTGCCAGTAGTATGGGGGGAGAAGCCTACGAGCAGTACTTC; cdr3_aa: CASSMGGEAYEQYF
j_call: TRBJ1-1; v_call: TRBV5-1; clone_size: .; d_call: TRBD1; cdr3_nt: TGCGCCAGCAGTTTACAGGGGCCCAACACTGAAGCTTTCTTT; cdr3_aa: CASSLQGPNTEAFF
j_call: TRBJ2-2; v_call: TRBV30; clone_size: .; d_call: .; cdr3_nt: TGTGCCTGGAACCCACTGGGGTCGGGAACCGGGGAGCTGTTTTTT; cdr3_aa: CAWNPLGSGTGELFF
j_call: TRBJ1-3; v_call: TRBV2; clone_size: .; d_call: .; cdr3_nt: TGTGCCAGCGCTGGGACTTTCCTAGGAAACACCATATATTTT; cdr3_aa: CASAGTFLGNTIYF
j_call: TRBJ2-7; v_call: TRBV7-2; clone_size: .; d_call: .; cdr3_nt: TGTGCCAGCAGCTCAGGGGCAGGCTACGAGCAGTACTTC; cdr3_aa: CASSSGAGYEQYF
j_call: TRBJ1-2; v_call: TRBV5-4; clone_size: .; d_call: .; cdr3_nt: TGTGCCAGCAGCTACACTACAGGGAACTATGGCTACACCTTC; cdr3_aa: CASSYTTGNYGYTF
j_call: TRBJ2-3; v_call: TRBV11-3; clone_size: .; d_call: TRBD2; cdr3_nt: TGTGCCAGCTCTTACCCCCCCGGACTAGCGGGACCAGATACGCAGTATTTT; cdr3_aa: CASSYPPGLAGPDTQYF
j_call: TRBJ1-1; v_call: TRBV14; clone_size: .; d_call: TRBD1; cdr3_nt: TGTGCCAGCAGCCAAGTCGGACAGGGGGCGGCACGAGCTTTCTTT; cdr3_aa: CASSQVGQGAARAFF
j_call: TRBJ1-1; v_call: TRBV25-1; clone_size: .; d_call: .; cdr3_nt: TGTGCCAGCAGTGAGGCGGGTCTGGGTAAGGCTTTCTTT; cdr3_aa: CASSEAGLGKAFF
j_call: TRBJ1-1; v_call: TRBV6-5; clone_size: .; d_call: .; cdr3_nt: TGTGCCAGCAGTTTGGGGCGTAGGTACACTGAAGCTTTCTTT; cdr3_aa: CASSLGRRYTEAFF
j_call: TRBJ1-4; v_call: TRBV16; clone_size: .; d_call: TRBD1; cdr3_nt: TGTGCCAGCAGCCCCCGACAGGGAACGATGGAAAAACTGTTTTTT; cdr3_aa: CASSPRQGTMEKLFF
j_call: TRBJ1-1; v_call: TRBV4-1; clone_size: .; d_call: .; cdr3_nt: TGCGCCAGCAGCCAACTGACAGGAGACACTGAAGCTTTCTTT; cdr3_aa: CASSQLTGDTEAFF
j_call: TRBJ2-7; v_call: TRBV25-1; clone_size: .; d_call: .; cdr3_nt: TGTGCCAGCAGTGACCCGGCTGCAGGGTCCTACGAGCAGTACTTC; cdr3_aa: CASSDPAAGSYEQYF
j_call: TRBJ1-2; v_call: TRBV7-9; clone_size: .; d_call: TRBD1; cdr3_nt: TGTGCCAGCAGCCAACAGGGGACCTATGGCTACACCTTC; cdr3_aa: CASSQQGTYGYTF
j_call: TRBJ1-2; v_call: TRBV29-1; clone_size: .; d_call: TRBD1; cdr3_nt: TGCAGCGCCGACAGGGAATTTGGCTACACCTTC; cdr3_aa: CSADREFGYTF
j_call: TRBJ1-6; v_call: TRBV30; clone_size: .; d_call: .; cdr3_nt: TGTGCCTGGAGTCCTACTCCCCCGGGGAAGTCACCCCTCCACTTT; cdr3_aa: CAWSPTPPGKSPLHF
j_call: TRBJ1-4; v_call: TRBV30; clone_size: .; d_call: .; cdr3_nt: TGTGCCTGGAGTATCTCCTCTACAGGGAGCGGAGCGGAACTGTTTTTT; cdr3_aa: CAWSISSTGSGAELFF
j_call: TRBJ1-5; v_call: TRBV2; clone_size: few; d_call: .; cdr3_nt: TGTGCCAGCAGTGAAAGGAGGGTTGGCCAGCCCCAGCATTTT; cdr3_aa: CASSERRVGQPQHF
j_call: TRBJ2-7; v_call: TRBV5-6; clone_size: .; d_call: TRBD2; cdr3_nt: TGTGCCAGCAGCTTGGATCTAGCGGGACCCTACGAGCAGTACTTC; cdr3_aa: CASSLDLAGPYEQYF
j_call: TRBJ1-5; v_call: TRBV15; clone_size: .; d_call: .; cdr3_nt: TGTGCCACCAGTAGGGGCGTATTCGATCAGCCCCAGCATTTT; cdr3_aa: CATSRGVFDQPQHF
j_call: TRBJ2-3; v_call: TRBV2; clone_size: .; d_call: TRBD2; cdr3_nt: TGTGCCAGCAGTCCCCGTTCGATAGCGGGAGCCCTAGTGGAGACAGATACGCAGTATTTT; cdr3_aa: CASSPRSIAGALVETDTQYF
j_call: TRBJ1-3; v_call: TRBV30; clone_size: .; d_call: TRBD1; cdr3_nt: TGTGCCTGGAGGAAAGGGGGCGCGGAGGGAAACACCATATATTTT; cdr3_aa: CAWRKGGAEGNTIYF
j_call: TRBJ1-2; v_call: TRBV4-1; clone_size: once; d_call: .; cdr3_nt: TGCGCCAGCCGACCCCCGGGATCTGGCTACACCTTC; cdr3_aa: CASRPPGSGYTF
j_call: TRBJ1-1; v_call: TRBV15; clone_size: .; d_call: .; cdr3_nt: TGTGCCACCTCGACTACAGTTCTGAACACTGAAGCTTTCTTT; cdr3_aa: CATSTTVLNTEAFF
j_call: TRBJ1-4; v_call: TRBV18; clone_size: .; d_call: .; cdr3_nt: TGTGCCAGCTCACCACCGGCGGCAGAAAAACTGTTTTTT; cdr3_aa: CASSPPAAEKLFF
j_call: TRBJ1-1; v_call: TRBV6-5; clone_size: .; d_call: .; cdr3_nt: TGTGCCAGCAGTTACTCTCGAGGGACTGAAGCTTTCTTT; cdr3_aa: CASSYSRGTEAFF
j_call: TRBJ2-7; v_call: TRBV29-1; clone_size: .; d_call: TRBD2; cdr3_nt: TGCAGCGTTGAAGACCCGACTAGCGAGAACTACGAGCAGTACTTC; cdr3_aa: CSVEDPTSENYEQYF
j_call: TRBJ2-5; v_call: TRBV12-5; clone_size: .; d_call: .; cdr3_nt: TGTGCTAGTGGTTTGGTACCATATAGCGTGGGAGAGACCCAGTACTTC; cdr3_aa: CASGLVPYSVGETQYF
j_call: TRBJ2-5; v_call: TRBV29-1; clone_size: .; d_call: TRBD1; cdr3_nt: TGCAGCGTTCCTTCGACAGGGGGCTTAGAGACCCAGTACTTC; cdr3_aa: CSVPSTGGLETQYF
j_call: TRBJ2-7; v_call: TRBV29-1; clone_size: .; d_call: .; cdr3_nt: TGCAGCGTTGCGGGGACTCTGACCTACGAGCAGTACTTC; cdr3_aa: CSVAGTLTYEQYF
j_call: TRBJ2-5; v_call: TRBV6-5; clone_size: .; d_call: .; cdr3_nt: TGTGCCAGCAGTTACTCCAGTTGGGACAATCCAGAGACCCAGTACTTC; cdr3_aa: CASSYSSWDNPETQYF
j_call: TRBJ2-1; v_call: TRBV29-1; clone_size: .; d_call: TRBD1; cdr3_nt: TGCAGCGTTCCGTGGGACAGGGGAAGGGTAGGGCAGTTCTTC; cdr3_aa: CSVPWDRGRVGQFF
j_call: TRBJ1-1; v_call: TRBV14; clone_size: .; d_call: .; cdr3_nt: TGTGCCAGCAGCCAAGATCCAGTCACTGAAGCTTTCTTT; cdr3_aa: CASSQDPVTEAFF
j_call: TRBJ2-1; v_call: TRBV27; clone_size: .; d_call: TRBD2; cdr3_nt: TGTGCCAGCAGCCCTGGGCGGGGGTACAATGAGCAGTTCTTC; cdr3_aa: CASSPGRGYNEQFF
j_call: TRBJ2-6; v_call: TRBV30; clone_size: .; d_call: .; cdr3_nt: TGTGCCTGGAGTCTGCCGGGTGGCTCTGGGGCCAACGTCCTGACTTTC; cdr3_aa: CAWSLPGGSGANVLTF
j_call: TRBJ2-3; v_call: TRBV6-4; clone_size: few; d_call: .; cdr3_nt: TGTGCCAGCAGTGGCGGGAGCACAGATACGCAGTATTTT; cdr3_aa: CASSGGSTDTQYF
j_call: TRBJ1-2; v_call: TRBV5-4; clone_size: once; d_call: .; cdr3_nt: TGTGCCAGCAGCTTGGAGGGAGACTATGGCTACACCTTC; cdr3_aa: CASSLEGDYGYTF
j_call: TRBJ1-1; v_call: TRBV7-9; clone_size: .; d_call: .; cdr3_nt: TGTGCCAGCAGCTTACAGGCCCACACTGAAGCTTTCTTT; cdr3_aa: CASSLQAHTEAFF
j_call: TRBJ2-3; v_call: TRBV7-2; clone_size: .; d_call: TRBD2; cdr3_nt: TGTGCCAGCAGCGTGATAGCGGGGGGGCCGCATGATACGCAGTATTTT; cdr3_aa: CASSVIAGGPHDTQYF
j_call: TRBJ2-7; v_call: TRBV5-6; clone_size: few; d_call: TRBD1; cdr3_nt: TGTGCCAGCAGCTTGGGACAGGGAAGTGGCGAGCAGTACTTC; cdr3_aa: CASSLGQGSGEQYF
j_call: TRBJ2-7; v_call: TRBV9; clone_size: .; d_call: .; cdr3_nt: TGTGCCAGCAGCGTAGCTCCAGGGGAACCCTACGAGCAGTACTTC; cdr3_aa: CASSVAPGEPYEQYF
j_call: TRBJ1-2; v_call: TRBV19; clone_size: .; d_call: .; cdr3_nt: TGTGCCAGTAGTATAGGTGGACTCGAGGGCTACACCTTC; cdr3_aa: CASSIGGLEGYTF
j_call: TRBJ2-1; v_call: TRBV4-2; clone_size: .; d_call: .; cdr3_nt: TGTGCCAGCAGCCAAGAAGGATCGGAGGGATACAATGAGCAGTTCTTC; cdr3_aa: CASSQEGSEGYNEQFF
j_call: TRBJ2-3; v_call: TRBV4-1; clone_size: .; d_call: TRBD1; cdr3_nt: TGCGCCAGCACCGCCTTTACAGGGGGTAGGACAGATACGCAGTATTTT; cdr3_aa: CASTAFTGGRTDTQYF
j_call: TRBJ1-2; v_call: TRBV5-6; clone_size: .; d_call: .; cdr3_nt: TGTGCCAGCAGCTCCTGGCGGCAATATGGCTACACCTTC; cdr3_aa: CASSSWRQYGYTF
j_call: TRBJ1-5; v_call: TRBV5-5; clone_size: .; d_call: .; cdr3_nt: TGTGCCAGCAGCTTGGTAGGTACCCGGGATCAGCCCCAGCATTTT; cdr3_aa: CASSLVGTRDQPQHF
j_call: TRBJ2-7; v_call: TRBV4-1; clone_size: few; d_call: .; cdr3_nt: TGCGCCAGCAGCCAAGATTCAACAGTCCTACGGGAGCAGTACTTC; cdr3_aa: CASSQDSTVLREQYF
j_call: TRBJ2-1; v_call: TRBV27; clone_size: .; d_call: .; cdr3_nt: TGTGCCAGCAGCTCTATTATGGAGGGGTCCTACAATGAGCAGTTCTTC; cdr3_aa: CASSSIMEGSYNEQFF
j_call: TRBJ2-3; v_call: TRBV4-1; clone_size: .; d_call: TRBD2; cdr3_nt: TGCGCCAGCAGCCGGGGGGGACTAGTCTCAGGGTCCGCAGATACGCAGTATTTT; cdr3_aa: CASSRGGLVSGSADTQYF
j_call: TRBJ1-1; v_call: TRBV18; clone_size: few; d_call: TRBD1; cdr3_nt: TGTGCCAGCGGGACAGGGGGGGGAACTGAAGCTTTCTTT; cdr3_aa: CASGTGGGTEAFF
j_call: TRBJ2-2; v_call: TRBV10-3; clone_size: .; d_call: TRBD2; cdr3_nt: TGTGCCATCAGTGAGTCCAGACTAGCGGGAACCGGGGAGCTGTTTTTT; cdr3_aa: CAISESRLAGTGELFF